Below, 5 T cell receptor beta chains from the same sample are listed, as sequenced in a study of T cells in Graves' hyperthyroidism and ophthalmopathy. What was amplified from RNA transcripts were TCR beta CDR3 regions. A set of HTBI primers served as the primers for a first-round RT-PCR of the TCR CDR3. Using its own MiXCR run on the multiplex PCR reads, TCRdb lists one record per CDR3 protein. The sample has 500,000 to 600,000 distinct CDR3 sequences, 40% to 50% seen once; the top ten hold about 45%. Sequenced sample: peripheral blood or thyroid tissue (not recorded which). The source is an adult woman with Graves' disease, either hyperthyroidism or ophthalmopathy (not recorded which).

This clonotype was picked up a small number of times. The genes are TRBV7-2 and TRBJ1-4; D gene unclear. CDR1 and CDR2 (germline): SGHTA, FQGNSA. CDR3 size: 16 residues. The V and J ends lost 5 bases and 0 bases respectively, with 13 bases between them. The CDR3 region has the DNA TGTGCCAGCAGCCAAACGCCAGCACCAACTAATGAAAAACTGTTTTTT. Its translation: CASSQTPAPTNEKLFF.

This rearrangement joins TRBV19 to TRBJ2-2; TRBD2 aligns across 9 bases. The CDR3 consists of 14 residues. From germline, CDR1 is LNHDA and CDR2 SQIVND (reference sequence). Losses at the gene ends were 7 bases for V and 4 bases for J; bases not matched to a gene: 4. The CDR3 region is CASMPSGVTGELFF. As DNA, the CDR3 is TGTGCCAGTATGCCTAGCGGGGTCACCGGGGAGCTGTTTTTT.

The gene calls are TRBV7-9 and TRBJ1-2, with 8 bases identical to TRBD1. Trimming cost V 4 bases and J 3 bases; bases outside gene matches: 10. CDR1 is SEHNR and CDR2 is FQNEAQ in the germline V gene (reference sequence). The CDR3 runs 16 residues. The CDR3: CASSSLDRAKDYGYTF. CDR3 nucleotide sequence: TGTGCCAGCAGCTCTCTGGACAGGGCAAAGGACTATGGCTACACCTTC.

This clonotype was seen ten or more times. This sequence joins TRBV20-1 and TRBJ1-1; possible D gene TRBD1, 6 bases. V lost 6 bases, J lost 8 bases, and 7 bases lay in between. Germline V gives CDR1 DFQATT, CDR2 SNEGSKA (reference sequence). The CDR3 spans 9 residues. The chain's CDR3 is CSAGAEAFF. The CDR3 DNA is TGCAGTGCGGGGGCGGAAGCTTTCTTT.

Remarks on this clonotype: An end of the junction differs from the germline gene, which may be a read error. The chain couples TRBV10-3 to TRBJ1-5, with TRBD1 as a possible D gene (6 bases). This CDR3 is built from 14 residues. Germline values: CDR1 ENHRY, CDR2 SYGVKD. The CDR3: CASSGQGRIQPQHF. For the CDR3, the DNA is TGTGCCAGCAGTGGGCAGGGGCGGATTCAGCCCCAGCATTTT.